This record concerns one T cell receptor beta chain sequence. There is no known antigen for this receptor. No base-level quality is on record; no much larger clone is a single base apart. The goal of deep resolution MiSeq sequencing was a depth between 1 in 1 million and 1 in 200,000 T cells, and coverage averaged 10x per clonotype. The immunoSEQ hsTCRB Kit was used to generate TCR beta libraries. The authors' analysis ran thus. The data were analyzed with ImmunoSEQ Analyzer and ImmunoSEQ Data Assistant, and V, D and J gene assignments followed IMGT definitions. Clonality, with values ranging from 0 to 1, was calculated as one minus the normalized Shannon entropy of productive rearrangement frequencies. Public clonotype analysis was restricted to overrepresented clonotypes comprising at least 0.05% of each patient's repertoire. More than ten age-matched healthy donor repertoires from immuneACCESS were used as controls for clonality. In TCRdb, the immuneACCESS table is reduced to in-frame sequences with V and J assigned. These tables do not hold every clone; where another copy was compared, an unresolved V gene accounts for under half, and the others remain unexplained. V and J calls and clone size come straight from that table; D and trimming were deduced from the DNA. This sample has more than 8,000 clones in its table, and around 63% of those were observed once. The ten largest clones represent 15% to 20% of the sample.

For TCR beta library preparation, roughly 2.1 micrograms of genomic DNA was extracted from cryopreserved PBMCs. Longitudinal blood samples from CLL patients on ibrutinib monotherapy were analyzed using high-throughput TCR beta sequencing. Patients were enrolled in a phase 2 open-label single-center ibrutinib monotherapy trial. CDR3 length: 14 amino acids, cysteine to phenylalanine. CDR3 DNA only is kept here, 42 bases in frame from base 1. CDR1 and CDR2 are read off the germline V gene (reference sequence) as SGHNT and YYREEE. V sheds 4 bases and J sheds 4 bases, leaving 15 bases between their ends. The sample comes from a study of cytotoxic CD8 clonotypes in ibrutinib-treated CLL (dated by TCRdb to the early 2020s). For the study in its entirety: The cohort included roughly 15 treatment-naive and under 13 relapsed/refractory patients; about 18 were IGHV unmutated. Samples at response were collected after a median of about twelve months of treatment, with a range of about 6 to 36 months. Cryopreserved peripheral blood mononuclear cells were obtained before treatment, at response, and at either sustained remission or disease progression. Longitudinal samples were obtainable from about 30% of the roughly 90 participants in the trial. Samples averaged roughly 260,000 productive templates and some 91,000 productive rearrangements. Responses were partial in some 24 patients and complete in 2; after median about 5.5 years follow-up, some 15 stayed in remission and some twelve progressed.

Overall study results and their limits: Clonality rose at ibrutinib response, remained stable during sustained remission, and dropped back toward baseline at progression. Lymph node repertoires were not examined, and the timing of sampling was not matched between patients in sustained remission and those whose disease progressed. Public clonotypes were rare and either shrank or stayed stable during treatment, and the rise in clonality at ibrutinib response reflected expansion of private clonotypes. Baseline clonality exceeded that of age-matched healthy donors and correlated strongly with circulating CD8+ T-cell counts.

The specimen comprised PBMCs, sampled before ibrutinib treatment. The TCR sequence derives from a human donor with chronic lymphocytic leukemia. The chain uses TRBV5-4 and TRBJ2-7; the D match is possibly TRBD1 or TRBD2, with 5 bases aligned in each. The bases are TGTGCCAGCAGCCCGGGACCACTGGGGTACGAGCAGTACTTC. Translated, this is CASSPGPLGYEQYF.